These T cell receptor beta chains were read from a single sample in a study of blood T cells in healthy people across ages. Using its own MiXCR run on the 5' RACE reads, TCRdb lists one record per CDR3 protein. Here the sample spans approximately 1.5 million distinct CDR3 sequences, about 32% being singletons. The specimen was blood. The receptors were sampled from a woman aged 30 to 39 in good health. CDR3s include the opening cysteine and the closing phenylalanine or tryptophan. D genes are given only for firm matches. Size values are once, few and many counts, or a class for expanded clones, and some rows have none.

D gene: NA; V gene: TRBV7-2; J gene: TRBJ2-5; CDR3 length: 15; clone size: many; CDR3 protein: CASSLSPGRQETQYF; CDR3 DNA: TGTGCCAGCAGCTTAAGTCCAGGGCGGCAAGAGACCCAGTACTTC
D gene: TRBD1; V gene: TRBV20-1; J gene: TRBJ2-7; CDR3 length: 15; clone size: few; CDR3 protein: CSANWDRLSSYEQYF; CDR3 DNA: TGCAGTGCTAATTGGGACAGATTGAGCTCCTACGAGCAGTACTTC
D gene: NA; V gene: TRBV7-9; J gene: TRBJ2-3; CDR3 length: 18; clone size: NA; CDR3 protein: CASTRSFSIPRTADTQYF; CDR3 DNA: TGTGCCAGCACTCGCAGCTTCTCTATCCCCAGGACAGCAGATACGCAGTATTTT
D gene: NA; V gene: TRBV6-1; J gene: TRBJ1-6; CDR3 length: 12; clone size: few; CDR3 protein: CASSGTGSPLHF; CDR3 DNA: TGTGCCAGCAGCGGGACGGGTTCACCCCTCCACTTT
D gene: NA; V gene: TRBV4-2; J gene: TRBJ1-5; CDR3 length: 12; clone size: many; CDR3 protein: CASSYEGQPQHF; CDR3 DNA: TGTGCCAGCAGCTACGAGGGTCAGCCCCAGCATTTT
D gene: NA; V gene: TRBV9; J gene: TRBJ1-2; CDR3 length: 13; clone size: few; CDR3 protein: CASSEWSPDSYTF; CDR3 DNA: TGTGCCAGCAGCGAGTGGAGTCCGGATAGCTACACCTTC
D gene: NA; V gene: TRBV12-3/TRBV12-4; J gene: TRBJ1-5; CDR3 length: 15; clone size: many; CDR3 protein: CASSLGDTNNQPQHF; CDR3 DNA: TGTGCCAGCAGTTTGGGAGACACAAACAATCAGCCCCAGCATTTT
D gene: TRBD2; V gene: TRBV9; J gene: TRBJ2-3; CDR3 length: 16; clone size: NA; CDR3 protein: CASSVAGGSFSDTQYF; CDR3 DNA: TGTGCCAGCAGCGTAGCGGGCGGGAGTTTTTCAGATACGCAGTATTTT
D gene: TRBD2; V gene: TRBV2; J gene: TRBJ2-7; CDR3 length: 14; clone size: NA; CDR3 protein: CASISGTSLYEQYF; CDR3 DNA: TGTGCCAGCATTTCCGGGACTAGCCTCTACGAGCAGTACTTC
D gene: NA; V gene: TRBV28; J gene: TRBJ2-7; CDR3 length: 12; clone size: NA; CDR3 protein: CASTPGANEQYF; CDR3 DNA: TGTGCCAGCACCCCGGGGGCGAACGAGCAGTACTTC
D gene: NA; V gene: TRBV7-6; J gene: TRBJ2-7; CDR3 length: 16; clone size: NA; CDR3 protein: CASSPRTTSGSYEQYF; CDR3 DNA: TGTGCCAGCAGCCCCAGGACCACGTCGGGCTCCTACGAGCAGTACTTC
D gene: NA; V gene: TRBV27; J gene: TRBJ2-5; CDR3 length: 15; clone size: few; CDR3 protein: CASSLPEQGQETQYF; CDR3 DNA: TGTGCCAGCAGTCTCCCCGAACAGGGTCAAGAGACCCAGTACTTC
D gene: NA; V gene: TRBV7-9; J gene: TRBJ2-7; CDR3 length: 18; clone size: NA; CDR3 protein: CASSFPRGTGEKAYEQYF; CDR3 DNA: TGTGCCAGCAGCTTCCCTAGGGGGACGGGGGAAAAAGCCTACGAGCAGTACTTC
D gene: NA; V gene: TRBV15; J gene: TRBJ1-1; CDR3 length: 16; clone size: NA; CDR3 protein: CATSSFSRGAGTEAFF; CDR3 DNA: TGTGCCACCAGCAGCTTCAGCAGGGGCGCGGGCACTGAAGCTTTCTTT
D gene: NA; V gene: TRBV12-3/TRBV12-4; J gene: TRBJ2-2; CDR3 length: 16; clone size: NA; CDR3 protein: CASSLGIPTKSVELFF; CDR3 DNA: TGTGCCAGCAGTTTAGGGATTCCTACAAAGTCGGTGGAGCTGTTTTTT
D gene: TRBD1; V gene: TRBV20-1; J gene: TRBJ2-3; CDR3 length: 18; clone size: few; CDR3 protein: CSARGDGQGSTSTDTQYF; CDR3 DNA: TGCAGTGCTAGAGGCGACGGACAGGGTTCAACTAGCACAGATACGCAGTATTTT
D gene: NA; V gene: TRBV7-2; J gene: TRBJ1-2; CDR3 length: 15; clone size: NA; CDR3 protein: CASSPGVLANYGYTF; CDR3 DNA: TGTGCCAGCAGCCCAGGGGTCCTAGCTAACTATGGCTACACCTTC
D gene: NA; V gene: TRBV20-1; J gene: TRBJ2-1; CDR3 length: 14; clone size: NA; CDR3 protein: CSARTGLTYNEQFF; CDR3 DNA: TGCAGTGCTCGGACGGGACTCACCTACAATGAGCAGTTCTTC
D gene: NA; V gene: TRBV6-1; J gene: TRBJ2-3; CDR3 length: 15; clone size: NA; CDR3 protein: CASTQGRTSTDTQYF; CDR3 DNA: TGTGCCAGCACCCAGGGACGTACTAGCACAGATACGCAGTATTTT
D gene: NA; V gene: TRBV2; J gene: TRBJ2-3; CDR3 length: 12; clone size: few; CDR3 protein: CANRQLTSTQYF; CDR3 DNA: TGTGCCAACCGACAGCTGACGTCTACGCAGTATTTT
D gene: NA; V gene: TRBV7-3; J gene: TRBJ2-7; CDR3 length: 13; clone size: many; CDR3 protein: CASSPSAAAEQYF; CDR3 DNA: TGTGCCAGCAGCCCCAGTGCGGCAGCCGAGCAGTACTTC
D gene: NA; V gene: TRBV10-3; J gene: TRBJ2-1; CDR3 length: 16; clone size: NA; CDR3 protein: CAISDPSAGGQGEQFF; CDR3 DNA: TGTGCCATCAGTGACCCCTCAGCGGGAGGACAGGGGGAGCAGTTCTTC
D gene: TRBD2; V gene: TRBV20-1; J gene: TRBJ2-3; CDR3 length: 18; clone size: NA; CDR3 protein: CSAGPISGLGLYTDTQYF; CDR3 DNA: TGCAGTGCTGGACCCATATCCGGACTAGGTCTCTACACAGATACGCAGTATTTT
D gene: TRBD2; V gene: TRBV5-1; J gene: TRBJ2-1; CDR3 length: 16; clone size: few; CDR3 protein: CASSFQTSGSYNEQFF; CDR3 DNA: TGCGCCAGCAGCTTCCAGACTAGCGGGAGTTACAATGAGCAGTTCTTC
D gene: NA; V gene: TRBV5-1; J gene: TRBJ2-3; CDR3 length: 15; clone size: NA; CDR3 protein: CTSSLQRREKDTQYF; CDR3 DNA: TGCACCAGCAGCCTCCAGCGGAGAGAGAAAGATACGCAGTATTTT
D gene: TRBD2; V gene: TRBV29-1; J gene: TRBJ2-5; CDR3 length: 15; clone size: few; CDR3 protein: CSATRLAGGRETQYF; CDR3 DNA: TGCAGCGCCACCCGACTAGCGGGAGGCCGAGAGACCCAGTACTTC
D gene: TRBD2; V gene: TRBV20-1; J gene: TRBJ2-1; CDR3 length: 16; clone size: NA; CDR3 protein: CSARFSGIPSYYEQFF; CDR3 DNA: TGCAGTGCTCGGTTTAGCGGGATACCCTCCTATTATGAGCAGTTCTTC
D gene: NA; V gene: TRBV3-1; J gene: TRBJ2-5; CDR3 length: 16; clone size: NA; CDR3 protein: CASSHYPKRGGETQYF; CDR3 DNA: TGTGCCAGCAGCCATTACCCGAAGAGGGGTGGTGAGACCCAGTACTTC
D gene: TRBD2; V gene: TRBV4-1; J gene: TRBJ2-5; CDR3 length: 15; clone size: NA; CDR3 protein: CASSPHGLALETQYF; CDR3 DNA: TGCGCCAGCAGCCCCCATGGACTAGCTCTGGAGACCCAGTACTTC
D gene: TRBD2; V gene: TRBV20-1; J gene: TRBJ2-1; CDR3 length: 15; clone size: NA; CDR3 protein: CSARDFETSGNEQFF; CDR3 DNA: TGCAGTGCTAGAGATTTCGAGACTAGCGGCAATGAGCAGTTCTTC
D gene: TRBD2; V gene: TRBV7-2; J gene: TRBJ2-1; CDR3 length: 15; clone size: few; CDR3 protein: CASSLALAMYNEQFF; CDR3 DNA: TGTGCCAGCAGCTTAGCACTAGCGATGTACAATGAGCAGTTCTTC
D gene: NA; V gene: TRBV5-1; J gene: TRBJ2-7; CDR3 length: 14; clone size: NA; CDR3 protein: CASSGGALSYEQYF; CDR3 DNA: TGCGCCAGCAGCGGGGGGGCCTTGTCCTACGAGCAGTACTTC